Reported below is one TCR beta chain. V was clipped by 3 bases and J by 1 base, with 12 bases between them. Germline CDR1 reads MGHRA; CDR2 reads YSYEKL. This CDR3 contains 15 residues. This entry comes from a study of patients and donors after allogeneic stem cell transplantation. In TCRdb, the RT-PCR reads were re-called with MiXCR into one record per CDR3 protein. The table has about a million distinct CDR3 sequences, roughly 17% seen once. The clonotype comes from a human donor who was either an allogeneic HSCT recipient or a stem cell or donor lymphocyte infusion donor (not recorded which). It is not recorded whose cells these are; they may come from a transplant donor. The sample taken for sequencing was blood, either unsorted or a sorted T cell fraction (not recorded which). The chain carries TRBV4-1 and TRBJ1-1, with TRBD1 as a possible D gene (5 bases). CDR3 loop: CASSHALGENTEAFF. The CDR3 nucleotides are TGCGCCAGCAGCCATGCCCTAGGGGAGAACACTGAAGCTTTCTTT.